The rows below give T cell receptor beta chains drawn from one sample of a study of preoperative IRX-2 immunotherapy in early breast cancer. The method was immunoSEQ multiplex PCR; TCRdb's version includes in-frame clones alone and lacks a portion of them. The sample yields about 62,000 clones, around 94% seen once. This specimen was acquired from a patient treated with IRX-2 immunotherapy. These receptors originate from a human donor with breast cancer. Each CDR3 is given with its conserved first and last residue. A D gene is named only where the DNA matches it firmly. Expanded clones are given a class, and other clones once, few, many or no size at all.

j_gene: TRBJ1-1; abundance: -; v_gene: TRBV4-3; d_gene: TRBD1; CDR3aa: CASSLRDSEAFF; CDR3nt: TGCGCCAGCAGCCTTCGGGACAGCGAAGCTTTCTTT
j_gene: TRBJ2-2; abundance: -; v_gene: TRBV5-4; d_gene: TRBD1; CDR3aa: CASSLGQVNTGELFF; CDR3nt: TGTGCCAGCAGCCTGGGACAGGTGAACACCGGGGAGCTGTTTTTT
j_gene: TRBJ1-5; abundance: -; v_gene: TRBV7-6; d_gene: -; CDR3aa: CASSLGVGGLYQPQHF; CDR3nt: TGTGCCAGCAGCTTAGGGGTGGGGGGGCTGTATCAGCCCCAGCATTTT
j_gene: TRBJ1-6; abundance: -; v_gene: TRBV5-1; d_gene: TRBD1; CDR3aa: CASSNGQGPNSPLHF; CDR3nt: TGCGCCAGCAGCAACGGACAGGGGCCTAATTCACCCCTCCACTTT
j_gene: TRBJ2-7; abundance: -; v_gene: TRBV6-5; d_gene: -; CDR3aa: CASSKRGLSSYEQYF; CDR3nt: TGTGCCAGCAGTAAAAGGGGCCTCAGCTCCTACGAGCAGTACTTC
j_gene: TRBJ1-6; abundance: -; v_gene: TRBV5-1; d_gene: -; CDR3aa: CASSLGRGGNSPLHF; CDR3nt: TGCGCCAGCAGCTTAGGTAGGGGCGGTAATTCACCCCTCCACTTT
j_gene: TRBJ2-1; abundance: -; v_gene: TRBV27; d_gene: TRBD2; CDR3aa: CASSLKWPGQTSGYNEQFF; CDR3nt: TGTGCCAGCAGTTTAAAGTGGCCGGGCCAGACTAGCGGGTACAATGAGCAGTTCTTC
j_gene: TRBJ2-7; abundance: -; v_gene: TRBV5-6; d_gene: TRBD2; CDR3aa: CASSHEINRDYAHEQYF; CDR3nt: TGTGCCAGCAGCCACGAAATAAACCGGGACTACGCCCACGAGCAGTACTTC
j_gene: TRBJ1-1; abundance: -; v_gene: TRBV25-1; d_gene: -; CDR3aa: CASSVGIITEAFF; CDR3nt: TGTGCCAGCAGTGTCGGCATTATCACTGAAGCTTTCTTT
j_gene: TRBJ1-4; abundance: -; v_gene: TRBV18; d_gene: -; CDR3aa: CASSPDSLNEKLFF; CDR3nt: TGTGCCAGCTCACCGGACAGCCTGAATGAAAAACTGTTTTTT
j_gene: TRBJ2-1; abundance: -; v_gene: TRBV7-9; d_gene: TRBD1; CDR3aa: CASSLKDRVGYEQFF; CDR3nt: TGTGCCAGCAGCCTTAAGGACAGGGTTGGGTATGAGCAGTTCTTC
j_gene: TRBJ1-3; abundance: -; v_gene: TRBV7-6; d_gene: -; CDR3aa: CASSYRGSGNTIYF; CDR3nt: TGTGCCAGCAGCTATAGGGGCTCTGGAAACACCATATATTTT
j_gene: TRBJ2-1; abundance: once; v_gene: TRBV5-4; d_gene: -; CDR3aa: CASSATSSVEQFF; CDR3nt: TGTGCCAGCAGCGCTACTAGTTCTGTTGAGCAGTTCTTC
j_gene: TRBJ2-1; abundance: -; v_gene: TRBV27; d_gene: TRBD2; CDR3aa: CASSFSASGVNEQFF; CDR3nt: TGTGCCAGCAGTTTTTCGGCTAGCGGGGTCAATGAGCAGTTCTTC
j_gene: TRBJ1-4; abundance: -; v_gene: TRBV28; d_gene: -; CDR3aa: CASSRAGENEKLFF; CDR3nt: TGTGCCAGCAGCCGCGCCGGGGAGAATGAAAAACTGTTTTTT
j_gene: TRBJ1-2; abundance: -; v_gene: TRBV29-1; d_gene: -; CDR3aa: CSVALGTPQRGYTF; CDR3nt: TGCAGCGTTGCTCTAGGGACGCCGCAACGGGGCTACACCTTC
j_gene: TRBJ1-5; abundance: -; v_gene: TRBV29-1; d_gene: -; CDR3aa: CSVRMGGNQPQHF; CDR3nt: TGCAGCGTTCGTATGGGGGGCAATCAGCCCCAGCATTTT
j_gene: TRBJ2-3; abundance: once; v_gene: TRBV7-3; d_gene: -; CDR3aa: CASSPGTDTQYF; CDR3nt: TGTGCCAGCAGCCCGGGCACAGATACGCAGTATTTT
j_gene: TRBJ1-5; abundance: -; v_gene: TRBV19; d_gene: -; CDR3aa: CASRSPLRQRRPQHF; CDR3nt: TGTGCCAGTAGATCCCCTCTCCGACAGCGCCGGCCCCAGCATTTT
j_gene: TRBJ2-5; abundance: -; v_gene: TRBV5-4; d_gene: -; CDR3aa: CATRTGGYQETQYF; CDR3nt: TGTGCCACCCGGACAGGAGGGTACCAAGAGACCCAGTACTTC
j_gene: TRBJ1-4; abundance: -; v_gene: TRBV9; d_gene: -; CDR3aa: CASSVMGGTNEKLFF; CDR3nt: TGTGCCAGCAGCGTTATGGGGGGAACTAATGAAAAACTGTTTTTT
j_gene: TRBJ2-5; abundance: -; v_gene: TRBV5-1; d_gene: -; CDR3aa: CASSLRRETQYF; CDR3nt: TGCGCCAGCAGCTTGAGGAGGGAGACCCAGTACTTC
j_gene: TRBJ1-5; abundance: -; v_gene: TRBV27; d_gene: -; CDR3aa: CASSLGPTYSNQPQHF; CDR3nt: TGTGCCAGCAGTTTGGGCCCGACGTATAGCAATCAGCCCCAGCATTTT
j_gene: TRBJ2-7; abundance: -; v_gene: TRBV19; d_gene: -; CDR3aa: CASSIVPLTHPSTYEQYF; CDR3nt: TGTGCCAGTAGTATAGTTCCACTCACACACCCATCTACCTACGAGCAGTACTTC
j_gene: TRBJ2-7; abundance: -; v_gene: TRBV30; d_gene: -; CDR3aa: CAWSGLTRGATYEQYF; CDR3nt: TGTGCCTGGAGTGGCTTAACCCGGGGAGCAACCTACGAGCAGTACTTC
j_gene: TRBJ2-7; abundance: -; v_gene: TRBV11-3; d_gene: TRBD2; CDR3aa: CASSLTSGRNEQYF; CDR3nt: TGTGCCAGCAGCTTGACTAGCGGGAGAAACGAGCAGTACTTC
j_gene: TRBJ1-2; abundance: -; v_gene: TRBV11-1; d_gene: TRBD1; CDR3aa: CASSYRDSNYGYTF; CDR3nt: TGTGCCAGCAGCTACAGGGACAGTAACTATGGCTACACCTTC
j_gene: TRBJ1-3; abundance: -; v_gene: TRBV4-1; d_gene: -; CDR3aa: CASSQLPSGNTIYF; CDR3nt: TGCGCCAGCAGCCAACTCCCCTCTGGAAACACCATATATTTT
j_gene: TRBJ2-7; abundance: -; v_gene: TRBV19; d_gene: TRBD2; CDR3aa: CASSMTSGAPGEQYF; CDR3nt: TGTGCCAGTAGTATGACTAGCGGGGCCCCCGGCGAGCAGTACTTC
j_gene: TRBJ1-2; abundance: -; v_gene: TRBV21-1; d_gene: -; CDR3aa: CASSRKTGVGNYGYTF; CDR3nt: TGTGCCAGCAGCAGAAAGACGGGTGTAGGGAACTATGGCTACACCTTC
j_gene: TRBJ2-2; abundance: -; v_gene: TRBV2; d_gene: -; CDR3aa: CASIEGRGGELFF; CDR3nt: TGTGCCAGCATCGAGGGGCGGGGCGGGGAGCTGTTTTTT
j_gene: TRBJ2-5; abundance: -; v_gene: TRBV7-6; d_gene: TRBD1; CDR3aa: CASSGTGGPQETQYF; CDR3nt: TGTGCCAGCAGCGGTACAGGGGGCCCGCAAGAGACCCAGTACTTC
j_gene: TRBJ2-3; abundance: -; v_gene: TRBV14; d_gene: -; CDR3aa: CASSQAGADTQYF; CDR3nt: TGTGCCAGCAGCCAAGCCGGAGCGGATACGCAGTATTTT
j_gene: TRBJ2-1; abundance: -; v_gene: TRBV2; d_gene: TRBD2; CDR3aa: CATRLAGNNEQFF; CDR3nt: TGTGCCACCCGACTAGCGGGGAACAATGAGCAGTTCTTC
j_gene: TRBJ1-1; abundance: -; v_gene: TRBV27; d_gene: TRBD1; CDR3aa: CASSLGQGGGTEAFF; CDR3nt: TGTGCCAGCAGTTTAGGCCAGGGGGGAGGGACTGAAGCTTTCTTT
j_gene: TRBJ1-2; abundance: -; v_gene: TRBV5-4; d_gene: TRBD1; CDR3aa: CASSINRGAANYGYTF; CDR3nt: TGTGCCAGCAGCATCAACAGGGGTGCGGCTAACTATGGCTACACCTTC
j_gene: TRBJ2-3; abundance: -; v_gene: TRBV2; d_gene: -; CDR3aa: CATQAGLRTDTQYF; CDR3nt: TGTGCCACCCAGGCGGGACTTCGCACAGATACGCAGTATTTT
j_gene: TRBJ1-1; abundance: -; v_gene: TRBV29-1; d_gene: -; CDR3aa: CSAEGGRTEAFF; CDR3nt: TGCAGCGCCGAAGGGGGTCGGACTGAAGCTTTCTTT
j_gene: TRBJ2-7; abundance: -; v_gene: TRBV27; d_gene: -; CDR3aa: CASSFSGTTYEQYF; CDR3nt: TGTGCCAGCAGTTTTTCGGGGACAACCTACGAGCAGTACTTC
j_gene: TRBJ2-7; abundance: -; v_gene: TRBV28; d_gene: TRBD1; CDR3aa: CASGLQGAGEQYF; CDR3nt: TGTGCCAGCGGATTACAGGGGGCGGGGGAGCAGTACTTC
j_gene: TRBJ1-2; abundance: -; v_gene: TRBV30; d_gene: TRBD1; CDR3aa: CAWSVLTGSGGYTF; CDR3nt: TGTGCCTGGAGTGTACTGACAGGGTCGGGTGGCTACACCTTC
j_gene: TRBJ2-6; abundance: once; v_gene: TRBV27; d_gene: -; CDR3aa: CASRNEWAGANVLTF; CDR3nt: TGTGCCAGCAGAAATGAATGGGCTGGGGCCAACGTCCTGACTTTC
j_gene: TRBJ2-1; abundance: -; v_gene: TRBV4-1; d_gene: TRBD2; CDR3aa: CASSQAPLAGAYNEQFF; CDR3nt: TGCGCCAGCAGCCAGGCCCCTCTAGCGGGGGCCTACAATGAGCAGTTCTTC
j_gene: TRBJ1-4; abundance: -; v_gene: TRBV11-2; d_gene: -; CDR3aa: CASSPGQGEGEKLFF; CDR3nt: TGTGCCAGCAGCCCAGGGCAGGGCGAAGGTGAAAAACTGTTTTTT
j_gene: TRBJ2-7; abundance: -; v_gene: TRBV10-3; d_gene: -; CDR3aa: CAISSPSYEQYF; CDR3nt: TGTGCCATCAGTTCCCCATCCTACGAGCAGTACTTC
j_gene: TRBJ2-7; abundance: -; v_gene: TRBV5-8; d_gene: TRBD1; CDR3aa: CASSLRDRVYEQYF; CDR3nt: TGTGCCAGCAGCTTGAGGGACAGGGTGTACGAGCAGTACTTC